The 14 T cell receptor beta chains listed next were all sequenced from one sample in a study of untreated major depressive disorder. The assay was immunoSEQ multiplex PCR, and TCRdb's table has in-frame clones only and misses some. The sample holds about 19,000 clones, more than 75% seen once. The sequencing input was CD4+ T cells from PBMCs. These receptor sequences come from a woman younger than 45 in good health.

The rearrangement uses TRBV6-1 and TRBJ1-4; D gene uncertain. This CDR3 contains 14 residues. V was cut by 4 bases and J by 8 bases, with 14 bases left in between. CDR1 MNHNS and CDR2 SASEGT come from the germline V gene. The CDR3 protein is CASSGGGGREKLFF. In DNA, the CDR3 is TGTGCCAGCAGTGGAGGAGGCGGCAGAGAAAAACTGTTTTTT.

This rearrangement joins TRBV10-1 to TRBJ2-4, with TRBD1 identical over 8 bases. Trimming cost V 8 bases and J 0 bases; bases outside gene matches: 18. The germline CDR1 and CDR2 sequences are WNHNN and SYGVQD (reference sequence). This CDR3 is built from 19 residues. The CDR3 DNA follows: TGCGCCAGCGGACAGGGAGTTCATGTAGCGGCTCTAGCCAAAAACATTCAGTACTTC. Protein sequence: CASGQGVHVAALAKNIQYF.

The chain has TRBV7-9 and TRBJ2-7; D may match TRBD1 or TRBD2 (5 bases each). The CDR3 has 12 residues. Germline lookup yields CDR1 SEHNR and CDR2 FQNEAQ (reference sequence). V gave up 2 bases and J gave up 8 bases, with 10 bases separating them. The CDR3 protein is CASSLMGEKQYF. CDR3 coding DNA: TGTGCCAGCAGCTTAATGGGGGAGAAGCAGTACTTC.

This clone has only a few counts. This rearrangement joins TRBV10-3 to TRBJ1-2; D unclear. The CDR3 length is 13 residues. Trimming stripped 2 bases from V and 2 bases from J, with 6 bases between. Germline V lookup: CDR1 ENHRY, CDR2 SYGVKD. The CDR3, as DNA: TGTGCCATCAGTGAGGTCCAAAACTATGGCTACACCTTC. Translation: CAISEVQNYGYTF.

This chain links TRBV27 with TRBJ2-7; D uncertain. This CDR3 spans 14 amino acids. Germline values: CDR1 MNHEY, CDR2 SMNVEV (reference sequence). V gave up 6 bases and J gave up 1 base, with 13 bases separating them. The CDR3 sequence: CASRPLLGSYEQYF. Here the CDR3 DNA reads TGTGCCAGCAGACCTCTTCTTGGGTCCTACGAGCAGTACTTC.

The genes are TRBV5-1 and TRBJ2-2; D possibly corresponds to TRBD1 (6 bases). The germline V gene has CDR1 SGHRS and CDR2 YFSETQ. CDR3 length: 16 residues. V lost 1 base and J 5 bases, leaving 15 bases between the germline ends. The CDR3 region has the DNA TGCGCCAGCAGCTTGTTGGGGCAGGGGAATACCGGGGAGCTGTTTTTT. It codes for CASSLLGQGNTGELFF.

J is TRBJ2-7 and V is TRBV4-1, with 9 bases lining up with TRBD2. The CDR3 is made up of 14 amino acids. J gave up 6 bases and V 8 bases, and 11 bases lay outside the gene matches. CDR1 is MGHRA, CDR2 YSYEKL, per germline. DNA for the CDR3: TGCGCCAGCCGACTAGCGGAGGGGTTGGGCGAGCAGTACTTC. Its translation: CASRLAEGLGEQYF.

The count of this clone is one. The rearrangement links TRBV28 to TRBJ1-2; 10 nucleotides align to TRBD1. J lost 2 bases, V lost 4 bases, and 1 base had no gene match. The CDR3 extends over 14 amino acids. Germline V gene data show CDR1 as MDHEN and CDR2 as SYDVKM. Written as DNA, the CDR3 is TGTGCCAGCAGTTGGGGACAGGGGAACTATGGCTACACCTTC. As protein: CASSWGQGNYGYTF.

The chain recombines TRBV19 with TRBJ2-7; 11 nucleotides match TRBD2. There are 17 residues in the CDR3. Trimming at V came to 5 bases and at J to 3 bases, leaving 12 bases not matched to a gene. Germline CDR1 is LNHDA and CDR2 is SQIVND (reference sequence). The DNA of the CDR3 is TGTGCCAGTAGTCTTCAGACTAGCGGGAATTCAATCTACGAGCAGTACTTC. This codes for CASSLQTSGNSIYEQYF.

This chain joins TRBV19 and TRBJ1-3, with a weak D call TRBD1 (5 bases). CDR3 size: 15 residues. The V end was cut by 4 bases, the J end by 15 bases, with 25 bases between. Germline V gene data show CDR1 as LNHDA and CDR2 as SQIVND (reference sequence). CDR3 in DNA: TGTGCCAGTAGTACCGGCTTTGATGGGGCTTCTGCACAATATTTT. The encoded protein is CASSTGFDGASAQYF.

This chain connects TRBV15 to TRBJ2-3; 8 nucleotides line up with TRBD2. Losses at the gene ends were 2 bases for V and 1 base for J; bases not matched to a gene: 5. Germline values: CDR1 LNHNV, CDR2 YYDKDF (reference sequence). There are 16 residues in the CDR3. The CDR3 sequence is CATSRLSGTRTDTQYF. In nucleotides, the CDR3 is TGTGCCACCAGCAGACTTAGCGGGACCCGCACAGATACGCAGTATTTT.

The J gene is TRBJ1-1, the V gene TRBV6-1; D not resolved. Germline V lookup: CDR1 MNHNS, CDR2 SASEGT. The CDR3 extends over 14 amino acids. V was clipped by 5 bases and J by 5 bases, with 15 bases between them. In DNA form, the CDR3 reads TGTGCCAGCAGTCAGGTAGGGAAAGGGACTGAAGCTTTCTTT. It is translated as CASSQVGKGTEAFF.

The V gene is TRBV2, the J gene TRBJ2-7, with D tentatively TRBD1 (6 bases). CDR1 and CDR2 from the germline V gene are SNHLY and FYNNEI. This CDR3 spans 15 amino acids. Trimming left V 8 bases short and J 1 base short, with 18 bases between. Here the CDR3 DNA reads TGTGCCAGCCGGGGAGTATGGGGGCATTCCTACGAGCAGTACTTC. It specifies CASRGVWGHSYEQYF.

V is TRBV7-2 and J is TRBJ2-3; D is ambiguous. CDR1 is SGHTA and CDR2 is FQGNSA in the germline V gene. The CDR3 is 12 amino acids. Trimming pared 5 bases from V and 6 bases from J, leaving 9 bases between. The CDR3 loop reads CASSKSLDTQYF. The CDR3 DNA reads TGTGCCAGCAGCAAGTCATTGGATACGCAGTATTTT.